The subject of this entry is one T cell receptor beta chain. This CDR3 is 15 amino acids long. Germline CDR1 is LGHDT and CDR2 is YNNKEL (reference sequence). The V and J ends lost 10 bases and 0 bases respectively, with 16 bases between them. TCRdb keeps only in-frame clones here, not all; method: immunoSEQ multiplex PCR. Found here are some 140,000 clones, more than 85% of them singletons; the top ten hold around 8.2%. The data are from a study of control samples from healthy donors and cancer patients. The V and J genes are TRBV3-1 (or the pseudogene TRBV3-2) and TRBJ2-1, with D perhaps being TRBD1 or TRBD2 (5 bases each). The sequence was collected from a woman aged 30 to 39 in good health. The sample comprised blood. The CDR3 DNA reads TGTGCCACTCAGCCGGGACCTAGCTCCTACAATGAGCAGTTCTTC. Residues: CATQPGPSSYNEQFF.